These 29 T cell receptor beta chains came from one sample sequenced in a study of T cell responses to AZD1222 COVID-19 vaccine. The repertoire was sequenced with immunoSEQ multiplex PCR; TCRdb's copy has only in-frame clones and lacks some. The repertoire has about 190,000 clones, about 87% of them found once; the top ten carry 2.5% to 3%. Sequencing was performed on peripheral blood, taken on day 0 of MenACWY control vaccination. These receptors all stem from an adult in good health.

The DNA of the CDR3 is TGCGCCAGCAGCTTCGGTAGCGGGGGGGCGGTTGATACGCAGTATTTT. Its translation is CASSFGSGGAVDTQYF. The chain employs TRBV5-1 and TRBJ2-3; 11 bases are shared with TRBD2. Losses at the gene ends were 2 bases for V and 6 bases for J; bases not matched to a gene: 8. CDR1 is SGHRS and CDR2 is YFSETQ in the germline V gene. The CDR3 runs to 16 residues.

The V and J genes are TRBV11-2 and TRBJ1-1, with TRBD1 identical over 7 bases. CDR3 length: 15 amino acids. Germline lookup yields CDR1 SGHAT and CDR2 FQNNGV. The J segment lost 0 bases and the V segment lost 3 bases, leaving 4 bases of the junction unmatched. The CDR3 nucleotides read TGTGCCAGCAGCTTGGGGACAGTTATGAACACTGAAGCTTTCTTT. Protein product: CASSLGTVMNTEAFF.

This clone was recorded only once. The rearrangement links TRBV27 to TRBJ2-1, with TRBD1 matching over 7 bases. Germline V CDR1 and CDR2: MNHEY, SMNVEV (reference sequence). The CDR3 loop spans 15 amino acids. V lost 8 bases and J lost 6; bases outside the gene matches: 13. The DNA for the CDR3 is TGTGCCAGCTGTAGGGGGCGTATTTCTCTCAATGAGCAGTTCTTC. Translation gives CASCRGRISLNEQFF.

This clone was observed a few times. This rearrangement joins TRBV6-5 to TRBJ1-2, with D maybe TRBD1 (6 bases). CDR3 length equals 15 residues. Germline V CDR1 and CDR2: MNHEY, SVGAGI. Trimming cost V 6 bases and J 3 bases, with 17 bases left between them. The CDR3 nucleotides read TGTGCCAGCAGACCCTCCAGGGGCGCGGACTATGGCTACACCTTC. Translation: CASRPSRGADYGYTF.

The chain employs TRBV5-6 and TRBJ1-5; TRBD1 is a possible D gene (6 bases). CDR3 length: 18 amino acids. Germline V CDR1 and CDR2: SGHDT, YYEEEE. With 1 base removed from V and 3 bases from J, the gap between germline ends came to 20 bases. CDR3 sequence: CASSLFVGGAWVNQPQHF. CDR3 coding DNA: TGTGCCAGCAGCTTGTTCGTTGGGGGCGCCTGGGTCAATCAGCCCCAGCATTTT.

The V and J genes are TRBV10-3 and TRBJ1-6; a weak D match, TRBD1 (6 bases). V lost 3 bases to trimming and J lost 6 bases, with 12 bases between them. This CDR3 contains 15 residues. CDR1 is ENHRY, CDR2 SYGVKD, per germline. CDR3 loop: CAISDPGRGNSPLHF. As DNA, the CDR3 is TGTGCCATCAGTGACCCGGGCAGGGGTAATTCACCCCTCCACTTT.

This chain uses TRBV7-2 with TRBJ2-5, with 8 positions matching TRBD2. Unmatched junction bases numbered 13, after V lost 5 bases and J lost 5 bases. Germline lookup yields CDR1 SGHTA and CDR2 FQGNSA. This CDR3 is built from 16 residues. The DNA for the CDR3 is TGTGCCAGCAGCCACGGAGGGACTAGGACTAGGGAGACCCAGTACTTC. Translating gives CASSHGGTRTRETQYF.

The chain links TRBV9 to TRBJ2-5, with a tentative D call TRBD1 (5 bases). The CDR3 runs 13 residues. Between the trimmed V and J ends, which lost 3 bases and 4 bases, there was a span of 10 bases. In germline, CDR1 is SGDLS, CDR2 YYNGEE. The CDR3 loop is CASSAQEGETQYF. The CDR3, as DNA: TGTGCCAGCAGCGCACAGGAAGGAGAGACCCAGTACTTC.

The sample holds one count of this clone. J is TRBJ1-2 and V is TRBV6-1, with D tentatively TRBD1 (5 bases). Germline CDR1 and CDR2: MNHNS and SASEGT. The CDR3 length is 13 residues. The V end was cut by 1 base, the J end by 4 bases, with 7 bases between. The CDR3 here is CASSEEGIYGYTF. CDR3 coding DNA: TGTGCCAGCAGTGAAGAGGGGATCTATGGCTACACCTTC.

This chain connects TRBV19 to TRBJ2-7, with D hard to call. This CDR3 has 14 amino acids. V was pared by 3 bases and J by 4 bases, with 13 bases between. The germline gives CDR1 LNHDA, CDR2 SQIVND (reference sequence). The CDR3 protein is CASSIVAASYEQYF. Written as DNA, the CDR3 is TGTGCCAGTAGTATCGTGGCGGCATCTTACGAGCAGTACTTC. The full variable domain, with the rest looked up from reference TRBV19 and TRBJ2-7, is DGGITQSPKYLFRKEGQNVTLSCEQNLNHDAMYWYRQDPGQGLRLIYYSQIVNDFQKGDIAEGYSVSREKKESFPLTVTSAQKNPTAFYLCASSIVAASYEQYFGPGTRLTVT.

The chain is built from TRBV2 and TRBJ1-6, with D unresolved. Trimming took 6 bases from V and 7 from J, leaving 13 bases between them. Germline CDR1 is SNHLY and CDR2 is FYNNEI. The CDR3 is 14 amino acids. CDR3 coding DNA: TGTGCCAGCAGCGAATCCGGCGGGAATTCACCCCTCCACTTT. This sequence encodes CASSESGGNSPLHF.

This clone was counted once. This sample includes further DNA sequences coding for the same CDR3. The rearrangement uses TRBV30 and TRBJ1-3; D is unresolved. V lost 2 bases to trimming and J lost 2 bases, with 7 bases between them. The germline gives CDR1 GTSNPN, CDR2 SVGIG (reference sequence). This CDR3 spans 13 amino acids. In DNA form, the CDR3 reads TGTGCCTGGAGTATCCAAGCTGGAAACACCATATATTTT. Residues: CAWSIQAGNTIYF.

V is TRBV30 and J is TRBJ1-5; D is possibly TRBD1 (6 bases). The CDR3 has 15 amino acids. From germline, CDR1 is GTSNPN and CDR2 SVGIG (reference sequence). Trimming stripped 2 bases from V and 9 bases from J, with 20 bases between. Here the CDR3 DNA reads TGTGCCTGGAGTCCCGGACAGACCTCGGCCCTGCCCCAGCATTTT. Translated: CAWSPGQTSALPQHF.

The J gene is TRBJ1-5, the V gene TRBV7-9, with 7 bases lining up with TRBD1. The CDR3 loop spans 15 amino acids. CDR1 and CDR2 (germline): SEHNR, FQNEAQ (reference sequence). With 1 base clipped from V and 4 bases from J, the junction kept 4 bases outside the gene matches. In DNA, the CDR3 is TGTGCCAGCAGCTTAGGGGACAGACCAAATCAGCCCCAGCATTTT. Residues: CASSLGDRPNQPQHF.

The gene calls are TRBV5-5 and TRBJ2-7; 8 bases line up with TRBD1. The length of the CDR3 is 16 residues. The germline V gene encodes CDR1 SGHKS and CDR2 YYEKEE (reference sequence). V lost 4 bases, J lost 2 bases, and 11 bases stayed unmatched. CDR3 nucleotide sequence: TGTGCCAGCAGCCTTAGCTGGGGACAGGCCCCCTACGAGCAGTACTTC. Its protein product is CASSLSWGQAPYEQYF.

This chain uses TRBV3-1 (or the pseudogene TRBV3-2) with TRBJ2-3; D is uncertain. With 0 bases removed from V and 4 bases from J, the gap between germline ends came to 17 bases. The CDR3 runs to 17 residues. Germline CDR1 reads LGHDT; CDR2 reads YNNKEL (reference sequence). Here the CDR3 DNA reads TGTGCCAGCAGCCAAGATTCGGCGAAGGTACTCGCAGATACGCAGTATTTT. It is translated as CASSQDSAKVLADTQYF.

The chain is built from TRBV24-1 and TRBJ2-1; D is unclear. CDR1 is KGHDR, CDR2 SFDVKD, per germline. V was trimmed by 6 bases and J by 9 bases, leaving 11 bases between them. The CDR3 runs 12 residues. CDR3 region: CATSIPSGEQFF. The CDR3 nucleotides are TGTGCCACCAGTATTCCCTCCGGTGAGCAGTTCTTC.

Of note for this clone: A junction boundary mismatches the germline segment, possibly from a read error. The V call is TRBV6-5, the J call TRBJ2-1; D call uncertain. The length of the CDR3 is 11 residues. CDR1 is MNHEY, CDR2 SVGAGI, per germline. Written as DNA, the CDR3 is TGTGCCAGCAGTTCCTCCAATGAGCAGTTCTTC. Residues: CASSSSNEQFF.

The CDR3 loop is CAILGQGGDTQYF. CDR3 bases: TGTGCCATCCTAGGCCAGGGGGGCGATACGCAGTATTTT. The genes are TRBV10-3 and TRBJ2-3, with D perhaps matching TRBD1 (7 bases). The CDR3 sequence is 13 residues long. V was pared by 8 bases and J by 6 bases, with 15 bases between. CDR1 is ENHRY and CDR2 is SYGVKD in the germline V gene.

The gene calls are TRBV7-9 and TRBJ2-2, with 8 bases identical to TRBD1. CDR1 and CDR2 (germline): SEHNR, FQNEAQ (reference sequence). V was pared by 4 bases and J by 4 bases, with 5 bases of the junction left unmatched. The CDR3 is made up of 15 amino acids. The CDR3 spells CASSYLTGVTGELFF. CDR3 DNA: TGTGCCAGCAGCTACCTGACAGGGGTCACCGGGGAGCTGTTTTTT.

This chain's CDR3 is CASSLEDRGGKLFF. The CDR3 nucleotides are TGTGCCAGCAGCTTAGAGGACAGGGGGGGAAAACTGTTTTTT. The gene calls are TRBV11-2 and TRBJ1-4; TRBD1 aligns across 10 bases. CDR3 size: 14 residues. V shed 0 bases, J shed 10 bases, and the junction held 2 bases outside the gene matches. The germline V gene has CDR1 SGHAT and CDR2 FQNNGV.

The chain is built from TRBV19 and TRBJ1-5; D may be TRBD1 (5 bases). The CDR3 spans 14 residues. V was trimmed by 5 bases and J by 3 bases, leaving 11 bases between them. Germline CDR1 and CDR2: LNHDA and SQIVND (reference sequence). CDR3 region: CASSVRQPNQPQHF. CDR3 DNA sequence: TGTGCCAGTAGTGTTCGACAGCCCAATCAGCCCCAGCATTTT.

The chain joins TRBV7-2 to TRBJ2-2; the match to TRBD1 covers 7 bases. The germline V gene has CDR1 SGHTA and CDR2 FQGNSA. The CDR3 spans 15 residues. V trimming: 4 bases; J trimming: 3 bases; junction bases outside the gene matches: 5. The CDR3 DNA reads as TGTGCCAGCAGCTCAACAGGGGCCGACACCGGGGAGCTGTTTTTT. Amino acids: CASSSTGADTGELFF.

CDR3 coding DNA: TGTGCCTGGAGTGTAGGGTCGCAGGGCAATCAGCCCCAGCATTTT. This sequence encodes CAWSVGSQGNQPQHF. The V call is TRBV30, the J call TRBJ1-5; D unresolved. V dropped 0 bases and J dropped 2 bases, with 11 bases sitting between them. Per germline, CDR1 GTSNPN and CDR2 SVGIG (reference sequence). This CDR3 region has 15 residues.

The V gene is TRBV28, the J gene TRBJ2-1, with 8 bases matching TRBD1. Germline CDR1 is MDHEN and CDR2 is SYDVKM. V gave up 5 bases and J gave up 8 bases; unmatched junction bases: 8. The CDR3 sequence is 14 residues long. The CDR3 sequence is CASSPIGQGDEQFF. The CDR3 DNA sequence: TGTGCCAGCAGTCCTATCGGACAGGGCGATGAGCAGTTCTTC.

The V gene is TRBV5-5, the J gene TRBJ1-1; maybe TRBD1 (6 bases). This CDR3 is built from 13 residues. Trimming left V 4 bases short and J 1 base short, with 8 bases between. Germline loops: CDR1 SGHKS, CDR2 YYEKEE (reference sequence). The CDR3 protein is CASSTTGNTEAFF. As DNA, the CDR3 is TGTGCCAGCAGCACGACAGGGAACACTGAAGCTTTCTTT.

The chain is built from TRBV19 and TRBJ1-3; TRBD1 is a possible D gene (5 bases). The CDR3 loop spans 16 amino acids. CDR1 and CDR2 (germline): LNHDA, SQIVND (reference sequence). Trimming removed 5 bases from V and 4 bases from J, with 18 bases in between. CDR3 protein: CASSPPTATLGNTIYF. The CDR3 coding sequence is TGTGCCAGTAGTCCTCCGACAGCGACACTGGGAAACACCATATATTTT.

The chain links TRBV6-2 or TRBV6-3 to TRBJ1-3; D is unclear. Per the germline V gene, CDR1 is MNHEY and CDR2 is SVGEGT. V was pared by 1 base and J by 0 bases, with 7 bases between. This CDR3 is built from 15 residues. In DNA form, the CDR3 reads TGTGCCAGCAGTTACTTATCCATCTCTGGAAACACCATATATTTT. Encoded protein: CASSYLSISGNTIYF.

This clone was observed a handful of times. V usage is TRBV30 and J usage is TRBJ1-4; 10 positions match TRBD1. CDR1 is GTSNPN and CDR2 is SVGIG in the germline V gene (reference sequence). Unmatched junction bases numbered 5, after V lost 3 bases and J lost 10 bases. This CDR3 region has 13 residues. The CDR3 DNA reads TGTGCCTGGAGAGACAGGGGGCGAGGAAAACTGTTTTTT. Protein: CAWRDRGRGKLFF.